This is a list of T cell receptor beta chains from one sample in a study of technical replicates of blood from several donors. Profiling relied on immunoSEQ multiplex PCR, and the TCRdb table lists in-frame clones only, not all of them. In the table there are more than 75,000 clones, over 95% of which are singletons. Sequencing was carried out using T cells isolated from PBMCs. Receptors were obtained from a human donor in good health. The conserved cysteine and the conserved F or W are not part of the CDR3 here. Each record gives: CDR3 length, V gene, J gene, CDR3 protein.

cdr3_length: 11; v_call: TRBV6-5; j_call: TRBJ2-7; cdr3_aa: ASRGTGGSEQY
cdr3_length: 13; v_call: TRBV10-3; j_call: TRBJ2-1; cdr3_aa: AVKGAGGPYNEQF
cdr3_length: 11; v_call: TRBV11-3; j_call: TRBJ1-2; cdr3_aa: ASSLDQARGYT
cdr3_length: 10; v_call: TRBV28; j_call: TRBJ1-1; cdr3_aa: ASRTENTEAF
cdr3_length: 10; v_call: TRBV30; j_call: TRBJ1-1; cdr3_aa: AWSVSGREAF
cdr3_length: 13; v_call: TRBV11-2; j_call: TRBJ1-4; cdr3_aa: ASSLGDRGYEKLF
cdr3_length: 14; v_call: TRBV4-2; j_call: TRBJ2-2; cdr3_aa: ASSQSSSGATGELF
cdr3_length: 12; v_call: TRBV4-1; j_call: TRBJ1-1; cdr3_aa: ASSQGLVELKAF
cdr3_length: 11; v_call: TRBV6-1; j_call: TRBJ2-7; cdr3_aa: ASSADTPYEQY
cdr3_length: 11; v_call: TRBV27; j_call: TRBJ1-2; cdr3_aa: ASSRQGDYGYT
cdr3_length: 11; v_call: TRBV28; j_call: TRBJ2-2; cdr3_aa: AGSGTGVGELF
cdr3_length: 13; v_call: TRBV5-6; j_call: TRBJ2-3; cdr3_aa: ASSKAADYTDTQY
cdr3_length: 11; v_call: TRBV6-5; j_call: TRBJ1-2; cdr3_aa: ASTPGLTDGYT
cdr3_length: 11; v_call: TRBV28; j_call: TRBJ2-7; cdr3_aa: ASSFQGYYEQY
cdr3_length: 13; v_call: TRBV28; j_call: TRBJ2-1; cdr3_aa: ASTRASGGYNEQF
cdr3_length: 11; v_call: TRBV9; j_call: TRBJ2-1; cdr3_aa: ASSVGRYNEQF
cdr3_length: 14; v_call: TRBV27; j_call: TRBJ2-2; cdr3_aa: ASSSPDTLGTGELF
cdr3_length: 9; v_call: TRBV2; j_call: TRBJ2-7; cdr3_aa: ASWADYEQY
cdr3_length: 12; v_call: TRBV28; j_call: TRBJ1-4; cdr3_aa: ASSLDREREKLF
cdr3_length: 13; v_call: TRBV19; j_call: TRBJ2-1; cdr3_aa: ATSTAVRSYNEQF
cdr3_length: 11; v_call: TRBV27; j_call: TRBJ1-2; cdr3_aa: ASTRTGNDGYT
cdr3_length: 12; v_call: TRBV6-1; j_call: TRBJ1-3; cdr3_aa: ASRGQNSGNTIY
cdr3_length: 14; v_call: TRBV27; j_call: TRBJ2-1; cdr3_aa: ASSFALQGLFNEQF
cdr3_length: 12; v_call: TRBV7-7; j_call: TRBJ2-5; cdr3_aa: ASSKSEGKETQY
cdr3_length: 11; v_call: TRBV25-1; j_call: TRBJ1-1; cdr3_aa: ASSEGPYTEAF
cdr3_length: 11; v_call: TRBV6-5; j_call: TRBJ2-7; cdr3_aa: ASSYGPSYEQY
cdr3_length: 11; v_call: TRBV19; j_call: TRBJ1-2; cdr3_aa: ASSVNRGSGYT
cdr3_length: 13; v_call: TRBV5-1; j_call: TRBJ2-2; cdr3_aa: ASSSGTANTGELF
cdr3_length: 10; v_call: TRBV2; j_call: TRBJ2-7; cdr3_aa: AILRDSYEQY
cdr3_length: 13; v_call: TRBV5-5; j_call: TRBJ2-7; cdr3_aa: ASSLIWDRGYEQY
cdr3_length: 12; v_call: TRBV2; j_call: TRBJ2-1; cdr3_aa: ASSEGLAINEQF
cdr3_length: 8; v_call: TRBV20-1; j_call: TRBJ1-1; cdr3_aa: SARGTLAF
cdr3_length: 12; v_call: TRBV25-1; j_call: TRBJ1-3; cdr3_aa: ASIGTGSGNTIY
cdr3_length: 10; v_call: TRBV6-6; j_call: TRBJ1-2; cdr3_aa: ASSTELYGYT
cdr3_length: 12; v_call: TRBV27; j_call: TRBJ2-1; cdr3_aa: ASSLAGNYNEQF
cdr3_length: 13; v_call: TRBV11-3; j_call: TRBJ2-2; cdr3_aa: ASSLNSPNTGELF
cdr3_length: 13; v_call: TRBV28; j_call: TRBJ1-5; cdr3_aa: ASIETGGEYQPQH
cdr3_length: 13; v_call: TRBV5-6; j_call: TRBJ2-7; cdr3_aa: ASSRPGLASVEQY
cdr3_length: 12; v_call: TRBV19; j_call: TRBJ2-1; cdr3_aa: ASRGVAGDNEQF
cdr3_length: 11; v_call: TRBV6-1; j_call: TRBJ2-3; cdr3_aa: ASTLSGGDTQY
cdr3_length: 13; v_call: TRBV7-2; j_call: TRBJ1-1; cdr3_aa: ASSLGGRGNTEAF
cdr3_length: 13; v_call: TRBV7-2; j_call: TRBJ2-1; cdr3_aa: ASSLLGREDNEQF
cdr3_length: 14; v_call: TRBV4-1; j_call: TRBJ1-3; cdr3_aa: ASSQDLRGSGNTIY
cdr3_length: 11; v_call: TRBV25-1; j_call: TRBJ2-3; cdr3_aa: ASSDQIADTQY
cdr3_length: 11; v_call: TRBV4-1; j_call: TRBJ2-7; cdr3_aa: ASSRRKSPPEY
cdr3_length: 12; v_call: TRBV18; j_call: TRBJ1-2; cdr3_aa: ASSPDRENYGYT
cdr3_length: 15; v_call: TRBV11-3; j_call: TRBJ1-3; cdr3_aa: ASSFRRGLDSGNTIY
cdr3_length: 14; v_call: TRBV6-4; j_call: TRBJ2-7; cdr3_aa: ASSEMGLAGDVEQY
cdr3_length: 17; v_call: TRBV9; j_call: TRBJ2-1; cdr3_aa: ASSVGSSGTRRGYNEQF
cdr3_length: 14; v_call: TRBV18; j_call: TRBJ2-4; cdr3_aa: ASSPLEALAKNIQY
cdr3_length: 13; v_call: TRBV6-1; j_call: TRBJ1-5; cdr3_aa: ASSGGQGAVQPQH
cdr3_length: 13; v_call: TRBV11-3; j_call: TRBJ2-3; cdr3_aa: ASSLDDSSTDTQY
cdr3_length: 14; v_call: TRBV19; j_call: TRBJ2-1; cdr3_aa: ASSIGASGPYNEQF
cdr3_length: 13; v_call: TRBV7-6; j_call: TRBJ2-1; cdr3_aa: ASSFTGGPMGEQF
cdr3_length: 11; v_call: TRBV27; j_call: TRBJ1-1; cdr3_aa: ASRLTRITEAF
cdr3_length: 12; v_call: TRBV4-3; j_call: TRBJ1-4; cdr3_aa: ASSPGHGNEKLF
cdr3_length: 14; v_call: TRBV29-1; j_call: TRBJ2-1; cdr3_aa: SVPRATSGPYNEQF